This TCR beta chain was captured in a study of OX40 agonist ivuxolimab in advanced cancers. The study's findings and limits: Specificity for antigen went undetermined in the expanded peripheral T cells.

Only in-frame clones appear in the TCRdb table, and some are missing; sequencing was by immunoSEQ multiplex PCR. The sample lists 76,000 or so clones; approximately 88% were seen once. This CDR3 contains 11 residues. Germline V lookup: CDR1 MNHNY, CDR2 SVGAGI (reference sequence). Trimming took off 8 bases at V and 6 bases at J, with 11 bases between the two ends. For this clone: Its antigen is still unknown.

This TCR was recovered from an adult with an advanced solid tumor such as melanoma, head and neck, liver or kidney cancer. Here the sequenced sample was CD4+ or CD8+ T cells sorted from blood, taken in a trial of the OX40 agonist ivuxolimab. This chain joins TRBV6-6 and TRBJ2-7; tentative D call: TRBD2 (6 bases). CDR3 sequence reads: CASGTPLEQYF. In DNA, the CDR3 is TGTGCCAGCGGGACTCCCCTCGAGCAGTACTTC.